Detailed here is one TCR beta chain. This sample was taken from a study of shared T cell receptors in the human thymus. Only in-frame clones appear in the TCRdb table, and some are missing; sequencing was by immunoSEQ multiplex PCR. The data show about 380,000 clones, around 95% seen once. The CDR3 consists of 20 residues. With V trimmed by 0 bases and J by 0 bases, 10 bases remained unmatched. Germline assignment: CDR1 SGDLS and CDR2 YYNGEE. The TCR was taken from a human donor. The rearrangement uses TRBV9 and TRBJ2-2; 11 bases map to TRBD1. Source material: thymocytes. The CDR3 region has the DNA TGTGCCAGCAGCGTAGCCGTAGAGGACAGGGGGCCTGCGAACACCGGGGAGCTGTTTTTT. Translating it yields CASSVAVEDRGPANTGELFF. The full variable domain, in which reference TRBV9 and TRBJ2-2 provide the parts outside the CDR3, is DSGVTQTPKHLITATGQRVTLRCSPRSGDLSVYWYQQSLDQGLQFLIQYYNGEERAKGNILERFSAQQFPDLHSELNLSSLELGDSALYFCASSVAVEDRGPANTGELFFGEGSRLTVL.